Here is one TCR beta chain with its context. Its antigen is unknown. V lost 7 bases and J lost 5, with 7 bases in between. The V gene's germline CDR1 is SGHDT and CDR2 YYEEEE. This CDR3 has 11 amino acids. Produced via immunoSEQ multiplex PCR; TCRdb's table is partial and in-frame only. The table includes about 130,000 clones, around 83% detected once. The data derive from a study of T cell responses to AZD1222 COVID-19 vaccine. Overall study findings and caveats: Repertoires in all cases were sampled only once the peak T cell response had passed.

The sequence was collected from an adult in good health. Sequences were derived from peripheral blood, sampled on day 0 of AZD1222 vaccination. The V and J genes are TRBV5-6 and TRBJ2-1, with D unresolved. The CDR3 protein is CASVSDNEQFF. The CDR3 region has the DNA TGTGCCAGCGTAAGCGACAATGAGCAGTTCTTC.